Listed here are 2 T cell receptor beta chains from one sample, sequenced in a study of cytomegalovirus exposure and HLA in healthy donors. PCR primers comprised 60 Vbeta and 13 Jbeta primers. TCRdb's copy holds only in-frame clones and misses some; the assay was immunoSEQ multiplex PCR. The data contain approximately 200,000 clones, 75% to 85% of them singletons. Material: PBMCs. The receptors were sampled from a woman aged 50 to 60 in good health and CMV-seronegative.

The CDR3 is CASRPLGSSGNTIYF. CDR3 DNA: TGTGCCAGCAGACCCCTAGGCAGCTCTGGAAACACCATATATTTT. The gene calls are TRBV6-5 and TRBJ1-3; D is uncertain. CDR3 length equals 15 residues. Trimming removed 6 bases from V and 0 bases from J, with 12 bases in between. CDR1 MNHEY and CDR2 SVGAGI come from the germline V gene.

The V call is TRBV9, the J call TRBJ1-1; the D is unclear. This CDR3 has 14 amino acids. Germline-derived CDR1 and CDR2 are SGDLS and YYNGEE. V was clipped by 3 bases and J by 2 bases, with 11 bases between them. Written as DNA, the CDR3 is TGTGCCAGCAGCGAGCCCTCCCCTAACACTGAAGCTTTCTTT. Its protein is CASSEPSPNTEAFF.